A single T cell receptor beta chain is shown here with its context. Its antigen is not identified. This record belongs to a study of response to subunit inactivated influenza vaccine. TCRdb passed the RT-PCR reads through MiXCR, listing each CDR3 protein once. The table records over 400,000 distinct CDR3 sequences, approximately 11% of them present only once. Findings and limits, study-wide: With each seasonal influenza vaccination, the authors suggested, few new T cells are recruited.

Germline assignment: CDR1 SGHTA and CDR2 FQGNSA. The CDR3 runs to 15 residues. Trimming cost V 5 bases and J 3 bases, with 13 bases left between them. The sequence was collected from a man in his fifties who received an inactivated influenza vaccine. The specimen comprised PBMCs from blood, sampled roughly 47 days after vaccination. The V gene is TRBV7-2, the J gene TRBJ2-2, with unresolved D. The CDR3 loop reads CASSREAAHTGELFF. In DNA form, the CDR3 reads TGTGCCAGCAGCCGCGAGGCGGCGCACACCGGGGAGCTGTTTTTT.